The clone carrying this TCR beta chain has at least ten counts. This entry is derived from a study of T cells in Graves' hyperthyroidism and ophthalmopathy. Germline CDR1 reads MNHEY; CDR2 reads SVGAGI. The V gene lost 0 bases and the J gene lost 0 bases, with 7 bases spanning the gap. This CDR3 has 15 amino acids. Using RNA transcripts as the source, TCR beta CDR3 regions were amplified. HTBI primers were the set used in a first-round RT-PCR of the TCR CDR3. TCRdb re-called the multiplex PCR reads through MiXCR, storing one row per CDR3 protein. The sample shows 640,000 or so distinct CDR3 sequences, 14% of them seen only once. Enrolled ophthalmopathy patients presented with a Clinical Activity Score of at least 3, a NOSPECS grade of at least 4, and disease duration under 3 months. Exclusion of a patient resulted from uncontrolled infection, other autoimmune disease, pregnancy or lactation.

The sequenced material came from blood. The TCR sequence derives from a woman aged 18-35 years with Graves' ophthalmopathy. The chain carries TRBV6-5 and TRBJ2-3, with D unclear. The CDR3 DNA sequence: TGTGCCAGCAGTTACTCGGAGATTAGCACAGATACGCAGTATTTT. Its protein product is CASSYSEISTDTQYF.